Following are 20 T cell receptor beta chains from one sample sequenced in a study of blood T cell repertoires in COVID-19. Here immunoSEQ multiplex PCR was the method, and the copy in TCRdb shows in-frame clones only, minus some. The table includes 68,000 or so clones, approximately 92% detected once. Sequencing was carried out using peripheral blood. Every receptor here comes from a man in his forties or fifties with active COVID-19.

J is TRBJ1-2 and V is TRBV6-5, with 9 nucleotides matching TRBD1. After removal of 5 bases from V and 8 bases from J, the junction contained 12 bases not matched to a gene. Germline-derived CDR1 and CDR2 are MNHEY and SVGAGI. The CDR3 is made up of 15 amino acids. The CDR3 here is CASSTRTRTGDGYTF. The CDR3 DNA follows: TGTGCCAGCAGTACCCGTACTCGGACAGGGGACGGCTACACCTTC.

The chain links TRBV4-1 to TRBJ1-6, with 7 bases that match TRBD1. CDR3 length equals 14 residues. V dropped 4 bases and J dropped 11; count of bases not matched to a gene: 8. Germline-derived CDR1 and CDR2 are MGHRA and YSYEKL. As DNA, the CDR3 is TGCGCCAGCAGCCTGGGACAGCAAAATCCACCCCTCCACTTT. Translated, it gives CASSLGQQNPPLHF.

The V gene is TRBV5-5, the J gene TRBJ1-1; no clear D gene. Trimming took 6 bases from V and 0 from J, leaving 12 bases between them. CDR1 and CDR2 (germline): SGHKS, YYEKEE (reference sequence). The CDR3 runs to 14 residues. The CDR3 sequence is CASTSSTMNTEAFF. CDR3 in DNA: TGTGCCAGCACCTCATCTACCATGAACACTGAAGCTTTCTTT.

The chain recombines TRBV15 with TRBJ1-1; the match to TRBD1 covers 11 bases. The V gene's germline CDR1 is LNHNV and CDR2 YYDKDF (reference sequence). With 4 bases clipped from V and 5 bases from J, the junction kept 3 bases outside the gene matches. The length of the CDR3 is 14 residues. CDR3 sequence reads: CATSTDRGRTEAFF. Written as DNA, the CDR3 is TGTGCCACCAGCACGGACAGGGGGCGGACTGAAGCTTTCTTT.

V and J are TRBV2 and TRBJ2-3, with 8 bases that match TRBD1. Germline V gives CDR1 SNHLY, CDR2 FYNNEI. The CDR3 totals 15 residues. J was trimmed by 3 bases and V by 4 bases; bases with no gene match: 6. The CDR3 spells CASSGTGRGTDTQYF. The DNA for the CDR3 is TGTGCCAGCAGTGGGACAGGGCGAGGTACAGATACGCAGTATTTT.

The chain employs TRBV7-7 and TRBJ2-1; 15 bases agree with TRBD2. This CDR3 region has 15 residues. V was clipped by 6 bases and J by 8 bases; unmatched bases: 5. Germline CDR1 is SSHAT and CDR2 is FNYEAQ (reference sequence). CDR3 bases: TGTGCCAGCAGTAGGACTAGCGGGGGGGCGGATGAGCAGTTCTTC. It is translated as CASSRTSGGADEQFF.

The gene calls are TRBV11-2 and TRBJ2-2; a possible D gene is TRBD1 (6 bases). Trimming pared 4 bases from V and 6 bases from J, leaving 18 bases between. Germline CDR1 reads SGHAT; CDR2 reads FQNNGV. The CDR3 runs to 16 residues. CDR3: CASSSPLSQGPGELFF. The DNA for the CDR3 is TGTGCCAGCAGCTCCCCCCTCTCGCAGGGGCCCGGGGAGCTGTTTTTT.

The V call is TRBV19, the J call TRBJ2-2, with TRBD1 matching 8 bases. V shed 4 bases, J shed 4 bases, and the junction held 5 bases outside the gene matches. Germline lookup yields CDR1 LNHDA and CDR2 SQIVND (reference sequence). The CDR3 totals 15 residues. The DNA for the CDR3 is TGTGCCAGTAGTACGGGACAGGCCGGCACCGGGGAGCTGTTTTTT. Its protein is CASSTGQAGTGELFF.

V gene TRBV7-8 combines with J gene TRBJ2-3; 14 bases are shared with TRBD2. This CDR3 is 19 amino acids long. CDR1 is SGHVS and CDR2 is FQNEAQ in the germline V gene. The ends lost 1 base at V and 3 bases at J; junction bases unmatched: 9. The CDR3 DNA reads TGTGCCAGCAGCTTAGGGGAAACGGGACTAGCGGGGGTGACAGATACGCAGTATTTT. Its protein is CASSLGETGLAGVTDTQYF.

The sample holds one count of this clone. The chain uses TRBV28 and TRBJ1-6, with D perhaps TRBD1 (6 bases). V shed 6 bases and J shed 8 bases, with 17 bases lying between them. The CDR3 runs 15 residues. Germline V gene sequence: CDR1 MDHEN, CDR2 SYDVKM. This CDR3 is CASSQQQGQHSPLHF. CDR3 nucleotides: TGTGCCAGCAGCCAACAACAGGGCCAACATTCACCCCTCCACTTT.

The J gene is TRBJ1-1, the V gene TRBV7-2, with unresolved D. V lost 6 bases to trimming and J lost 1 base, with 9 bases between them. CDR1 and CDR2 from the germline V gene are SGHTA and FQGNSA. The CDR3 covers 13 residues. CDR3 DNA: TGTGCCAGCAGACGGGAATCGAACACTGAAGCTTTCTTT. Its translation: CASRRESNTEAFF.

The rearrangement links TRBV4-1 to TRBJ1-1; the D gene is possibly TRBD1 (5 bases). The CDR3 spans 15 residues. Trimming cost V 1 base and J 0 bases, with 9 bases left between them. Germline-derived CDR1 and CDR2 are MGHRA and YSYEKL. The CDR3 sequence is CASSQVTGLNTEAFF. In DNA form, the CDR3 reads TGCGCCAGCAGCCAAGTCACAGGATTGAACACTGAAGCTTTCTTT.

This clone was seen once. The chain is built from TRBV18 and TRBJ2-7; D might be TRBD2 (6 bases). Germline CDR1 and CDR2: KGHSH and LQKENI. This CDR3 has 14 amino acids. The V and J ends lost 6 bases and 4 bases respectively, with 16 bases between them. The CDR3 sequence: CASSPVDGGYEQYF. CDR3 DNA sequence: TGTGCCAGCTCCCCGGTCGATGGGGGGTACGAGCAGTACTTC.

The CDR3 sequence: CASSDSGTGAAYGYTF. In nucleotides, the CDR3 is TGTGCCAGCAGTGACTCGGGGACAGGAGCCGCCTATGGCTACACCTTC. The chain uses TRBV6-4 and TRBJ1-2; 8 nucleotides line up with TRBD1. Per germline, CDR1 MRHNA and CDR2 SNTAGT. Unmatched junction bases numbered 7, after V lost 0 bases and J lost 4 bases. This CDR3 has 16 residues.

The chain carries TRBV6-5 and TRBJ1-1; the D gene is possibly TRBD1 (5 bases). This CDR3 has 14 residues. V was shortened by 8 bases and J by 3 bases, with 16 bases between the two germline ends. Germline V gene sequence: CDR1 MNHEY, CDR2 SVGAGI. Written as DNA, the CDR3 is TGTGCCAGCTGTTGGGGCCTCTGGGACACTGAAGCTTTCTTT. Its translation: CASCWGLWDTEAFF.

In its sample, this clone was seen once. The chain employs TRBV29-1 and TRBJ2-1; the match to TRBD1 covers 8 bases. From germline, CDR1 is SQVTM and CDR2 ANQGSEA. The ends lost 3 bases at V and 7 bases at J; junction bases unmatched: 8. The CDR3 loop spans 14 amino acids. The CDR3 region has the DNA TGCAGCGTTGATTCGGCAGGGGGCAGAAATGAGCAGTTCTTC. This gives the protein CSVDSAGGRNEQFF.

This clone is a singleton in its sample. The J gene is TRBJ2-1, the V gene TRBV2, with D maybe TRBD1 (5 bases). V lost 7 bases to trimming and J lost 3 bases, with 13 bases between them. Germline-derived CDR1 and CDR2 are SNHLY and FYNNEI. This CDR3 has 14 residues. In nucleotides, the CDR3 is TGTGCCAGCAATCATGGGCAGGGCTACAATGAGCAGTTCTTC. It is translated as CASNHGQGYNEQFF.

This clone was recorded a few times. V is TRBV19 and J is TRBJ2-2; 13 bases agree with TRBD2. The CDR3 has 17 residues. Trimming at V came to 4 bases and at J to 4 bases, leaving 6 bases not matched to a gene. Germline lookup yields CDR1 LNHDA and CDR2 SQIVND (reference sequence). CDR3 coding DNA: TGTGCCAGTAGTACCGCGACTAGCGGGGGGTTCACCGGGGAGCTGTTTTTT. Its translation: CASSTATSGGFTGELFF. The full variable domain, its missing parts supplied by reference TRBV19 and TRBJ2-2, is DGGITQSPKYLFRKEGQNVTLSCEQNLNHDAMYWYRQDPGQGLRLIYYSQIVNDFQKGDIAEGYSVSREKKESFPLTVTSAQKNPTAFYLCASSTATSGGFTGELFFGEGSRLTVL.

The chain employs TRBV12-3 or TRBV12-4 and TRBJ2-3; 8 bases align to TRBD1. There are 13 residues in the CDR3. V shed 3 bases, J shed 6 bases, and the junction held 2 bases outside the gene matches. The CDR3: CASSFRTGDTQYF. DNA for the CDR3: TGTGCCAGCAGTTTCCGGACAGGGGATACGCAGTATTTT.

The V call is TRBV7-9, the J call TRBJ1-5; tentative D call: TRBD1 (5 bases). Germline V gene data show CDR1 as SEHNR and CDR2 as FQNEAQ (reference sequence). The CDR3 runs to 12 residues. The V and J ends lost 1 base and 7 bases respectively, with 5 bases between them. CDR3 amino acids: CASSLGGQPQHF. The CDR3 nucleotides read TGTGCCAGCAGCTTAGGGGGCCAGCCCCAGCATTTT.